This is a list of T cell receptor beta chains from one sample in a study of control samples from healthy donors and cancer patients. Method: immunoSEQ multiplex PCR; TCRdb's copy keeps in-frame clones and lacks some. The data hold roughly 200,000 clones, with roughly 94% observed a single time. Sequencing was carried out using blood. These receptors were taken from a man in his fifties in good health. The CDR3 runs from the conserved cysteine through the conserved F or W. A D gene is named only where the DNA matches it firmly. Not all rows give a size; the values are once, few, many and, for expanded clones, a class.

CDR3 DNA	CDR3 protein	D gene	V gene	J gene	clone size
TGTGCCAGCAGCTTAAGGGAATCTGGTCCTTTCCCCCATGAAAAACTGTTTTTT	CASSLRESGPFPHEKLFF	.	TRBV11-2	TRBJ1-4	.
TGTGCCTGGGACAGGGGCTATGGCTACACCTTC	CAWDRGYGYTF	TRBD1	TRBV30	TRBJ1-2	.
TGTGCCAGCAGTTACCGCGGAGAGAACACTGAAGCTTTCTTT	CASSYRGENTEAFF	.	TRBV6-6	TRBJ1-1	.
TGTGCCAGCACCCACATCGTAGGGCTAGGCAATCAGCCCCAGCATTTT	CASTHIVGLGNQPQHF	.	TRBV19	TRBJ1-5	.
TGCGCCAGCGGTGAAACACAGGAGGTGGTAACTGAAGCTTTCTTT	CASGETQEVVTEAFF	.	TRBV10-2	TRBJ1-1	.
TGTGCCAGCAGCTTGGTGAGGGGGACTAATGAAAAACTGTTTTTT	CASSLVRGTNEKLFF	.	TRBV5-8	TRBJ1-4	.
TGTGCCAGCAGGCCGCATGAAATGGTGAACACTGAAGCTTTCTTT	CASRPHEMVNTEAFF	.	TRBV7-2	TRBJ1-1	.
TGCGCCAGCAGCCAAGTGGGGGTTGGGGGGTACGAGCAGTACTTC	CASSQVGVGGYEQYF	.	TRBV4-1	TRBJ2-7	once
TGTGCCAGCAGTTTCGGACAGGGGGTTTCACCCCTCCACTTT	CASSFGQGVSPLHF	TRBD1	TRBV6-5	TRBJ1-6	.
TGCGCCAGCAGCTTGTTAGGGACGGCGAACACTGAAGCTTTCTTT	CASSLLGTANTEAFF	.	TRBV5-1	TRBJ1-1	.
TGTGCCAGCAGTGAGGGGAGGTCCTTTAGCAATCAGCCCCAGCATTTT	CASSEGRSFSNQPQHF	.	TRBV2	TRBJ1-5	.
TGTGCCAGCAGCGTAGGCGGGCTGGGGGCCAACGTCCTGACTTTC	CASSVGGLGANVLTF	.	TRBV6-5	TRBJ2-6	.
TGTGCCAGTAAGGCGTGGGCCGGGGAGCTGTTTTTT	CASKAWAGELFF	.	TRBV19	TRBJ2-2	.
TGTGCCAGCAGCACCCCGGGACAGGGACACAATGAGCAGTTCTTC	CASSTPGQGHNEQFF	TRBD1	TRBV5-4	TRBJ2-1	.
TGTGCCAGCAACAAAAAAGGGACAGGACGCGACTACGAGCAGTACTTC	CASNKKGTGRDYEQYF	TRBD1	TRBV27	TRBJ2-7	.
TGTGCCAGCAGTCAAATCCCCATAGGCGGATTGAACACTGAAGCTTTCTTT	CASSQIPIGGLNTEAFF	.	TRBV5-6	TRBJ1-1	once
TGTGCCAGCAGCGTAGTGGGGGGGCTCCGAAATGAGCAGTTCTTC	CASSVVGGLRNEQFF	.	TRBV9	TRBJ2-1	once
TGCGCCAGCAGTTCAGGGGCCTCCCTTATTTCCTACGAGCAGTACTTC	CASSSGASLISYEQYF	.	TRBV5-1	TRBJ2-7	.
TGTGCCAGCAGTTGGGGAAGAGGCTACACCTTC	CASSWGRGYTF	.	TRBV28	TRBJ1-2	.
TGTGCCAGCAGCTTAGTTGTCGAGCCTATCGGTGAAAAACTGTTTTTT	CASSLVVEPIGEKLFF	.	TRBV11-2	TRBJ1-4	.
TGTGCCAGCAGCTTCCCTAGTTACGAGCAGTACTTC	CASSFPSYEQYF	.	TRBV7-9	TRBJ2-7	.
TGTGCCTGGAGTGTACCCCCTACCCTGGGGACTGAAGCTTTCTTT	CAWSVPPTLGTEAFF	.	TRBV30	TRBJ1-1	.
TGTGCCATCTCCGGGGGAGGGGGTACCTACGAGCAGTACTTC	CAISGGGGTYEQYF	.	TRBV28	TRBJ2-7	.
TGCGCCAGCAGCGTCGGGACAGGGCGAAATCAGCCCCAGCATTTT	CASSVGTGRNQPQHF	TRBD1	TRBV5-1	TRBJ1-5	.
TGCGCCAGCAGCGGGGGGAGCTCTGGAAACACCATATATTTT	CASSGGSSGNTIYF	.	TRBV5-1	TRBJ1-3	.
TGCGCCAGCAGCCAAACTGCCACAGGACCCACCGGGGAGCTGTTTTTT	CASSQTATGPTGELFF	.	TRBV5-1	TRBJ2-2	.
TGTGCCAGCAGTCGCCAGACAGTCGGGGAGCTGTTTTTT	CASSRQTVGELFF	.	TRBV12-3/TRBV12-4	TRBJ2-2	.
TGTGCCAGTACCCAGACAGGGGACACTGAAGCTTTCTTT	CASTQTGDTEAFF	TRBD1	TRBV19	TRBJ1-1	.
TGTGCCAGCAGTGAATATGGGGGGTCCCGGACTGAAGCTTTCTTT	CASSEYGGSRTEAFF	.	TRBV25-1	TRBJ1-1	once
TGTGCCAGCTCACCACCGGGACAGGGGGCGCGTGGCTACACCTTC	CASSPPGQGARGYTF	TRBD1	TRBV18	TRBJ1-2	.
TGTGCCAGCAGTACCCACACTGGCCTCTATGGCTACACCTTC	CASSTHTGLYGYTF	.	TRBV6-5	TRBJ1-2	.
TGTGCCAGTGGTCTCGGGGCAGGGAGGACCCAGCCCCAGCATTTT	CASGLGAGRTQPQHF	.	TRBV28	TRBJ1-5	.
TGTGCCAGCAGCTTGGATTTAGGGGTCGAGGCTGAAGCTTTCTTT	CASSLDLGVEAEAFF	.	TRBV5-8	TRBJ1-1	.
TGTGCCAGCTCCCTACTCGCGACTAGCACAGATACGCAGTATTTT	CASSLLATSTDTQYF	.	TRBV7-2	TRBJ2-3	.
TGTGCCAGCAGCGTGGCAGAGAGTGAAAAACTGTTTTTT	CASSVAESEKLFF	.	TRBV7-9	TRBJ1-4	.
TGCGCCAGCAGTGAGTCGACGGCAGACCAAGAGACCCAGTACTTC	CASSESTADQETQYF	.	TRBV10-2	TRBJ2-5	.
TGTGCCAGCAGTTTGGGGGGTTTGGGCAATCAGCCCCAGCATTTT	CASSLGGLGNQPQHF	.	TRBV28	TRBJ1-5	.
TGTGCCAGCAGTTACTCGGACAGGAACACTGAAGCTTTCTTT	CASSYSDRNTEAFF	.	TRBV6-5	TRBJ1-1	once
TGTGCCAGCAGCGCCAGGACAGGGGGCATACCTGGCTCTGGGGCCAACGTCCTGACTTTC	CASSARTGGIPGSGANVLTF	TRBD1	TRBV7-8	TRBJ2-6	.
TGCGCCAGCAGCTTGGGTGGGACAGGGTACACTGAAGCTTTCTTT	CASSLGGTGYTEAFF	TRBD1	TRBV5-1	TRBJ1-1	.
TGTGCCAGCAGTTCCTCATGGGGCAGGGAAGGAGGTCAGCCCCAGCATTTT	CASSSSWGREGGQPQHF	.	TRBV28	TRBJ1-5	.
TGTGCCAGTAGTAAGAGCGGGGGGGCCTGGACCGGGGAGCTGTTTTTT	CASSKSGGAWTGELFF	TRBD2	TRBV19	TRBJ2-2	.
TGTGCCAGCAGTTTACGGAACACTGAAGCTTTCTTT	CASSLRNTEAFF	.	TRBV28	TRBJ1-1	.
TGTGCCACCCCCCTAAGCAGGGGCAACACCGGGGAGCTGTTTTTT	CATPLSRGNTGELFF	.	TRBV24-1	TRBJ2-2	.
TGTGCCAGCAGCCGGGACACTGAGAATGAGCAGTTCTTC	CASSRDTENEQFF	.	TRBV11-3	TRBJ2-1	.
TGTGCCAGCAGTGAAATGAGGACGGGCTATGGCTACACCTTC	CASSEMRTGYGYTF	.	TRBV6-1	TRBJ1-2	.